This T cell receptor (beta chain) comes out of a study of beta chain features in type 1 diabetes. Reverse transcribing all isolated RNA meant expressed TCRB transcripts were sequenced. An average of about 3.6 million reads was obtained for naive, central memory and regulatory T cell samples. Clones were sequenced by immunoSEQ multiplex PCR, and TCRdb holds only the in-frame ones, with some missing. Of some 200,000 clones listed, 16% are singletons. A note on this clone: The antigen remains undetermined.

The V and J ends lost 0 bases and 8 bases respectively, with 5 bases between them. This CDR3 spans 11 amino acids. CDR1 and CDR2 from the germline V gene are SGHRS and YFSETQ. About 120 mL of blood, on average, came from one heparinised draw per donor. Sorting produced populations that all topped 98% purity. Study-level points and caveats: Moderate yet significant TCRB CDR3 shortening was seen in Type 1 diabetes patients in all four CD4+ subsets. Naive, central memory and Treg TCRB repertoires seemed to resemble each other more closely in patients than they did in healthy donors.

This TCR was recovered from a man younger than 40 with type 1 diabetes. The chain carries TRBV5-1 and TRBJ1-2, with D unresolved. Sequencing was carried out using naive CD4+ T cells from blood. CDR3: CASSLDQGYTF. CDR3 in DNA: TGCGCCAGCAGCTTGGATCAGGGCTACACCTTC.